This passage covers 8 T cell receptor beta chains from one sample sequenced in a study of CD8 T cells in Susac syndrome. A quantity of about 0.5 to 1 ug RNA underwent reverse transcription using random hexamers. From the immunoSEQ multiplex PCR reads, TCRdb called clonotypes with MiXCR, one entry per CDR3 protein. This sample has 71,000 or so distinct CDR3 sequences; 93% occur once, and the top ten carry roughly 0.15%. What was sequenced was CD4+ T cells from PBMCs. These receptors originate from a human donor with Susac syndrome.

Only a few counts were recorded for this clonotype. The chain uses TRBV20-1 and TRBJ1-2, with D uncertain. Germline loops: CDR1 DFQATT, CDR2 SNEGSKA (reference sequence). The V gene lost 1 base and the J gene lost 2 bases, with 8 bases spanning the gap. The CDR3 extends over 13 amino acids. The CDR3 DNA is TGCAGTGCTAGAGGGGCAGGCAACTATGGCTACACCTTC. Protein: CSARGAGNYGYTF.

As DNA, the CDR3 is TGCGCCAGCAGCCAGCCTGACAGGGACTATGGCTACACCTTC. Translation: CASSQPDRDYGYTF. This chain joins TRBV4-3 and TRBJ1-2; TRBD1 matches 7 bases. The CDR3 is 14 amino acids. Losses at the gene ends were 3 bases for V and 3 bases for J; bases not matched to a gene: 4. Germline assignment: CDR1 LGHNA and CDR2 YSLEER.

V gene TRBV19 combines with J gene TRBJ2-2, with D tentatively TRBD2 (6 bases). The germline V gene encodes CDR1 LNHDA and CDR2 SQIVND (reference sequence). The CDR3 loop spans 19 amino acids. Trimming took off 0 bases at V and 7 bases at J, with 24 bases between the two ends. The CDR3 bases are TGTGCCAGTAGTATAGACCCTCCCCGCGGGGCAGGTTTTATCGGGGAGCTGTTTTTT. This encodes CASSIDPPRGAGFIGELFF.

This chain links TRBV7-2 with TRBJ2-7, with a tentative D call TRBD1 (7 bases). Trimming left V 5 bases short and J 3 bases short, with 23 bases between. The germline gives CDR1 SGHTA, CDR2 FQGNSA. There are 17 residues in the CDR3. In DNA, the CDR3 is TGTGCCAGCAGCGGGGGAATGTTCGGGGGACAGATCTACGAGCAGTACTTC. This codes for CASSGGMFGGQIYEQYF.

J is TRBJ2-3 and V is TRBV2; TRBD2 matches 9 bases. Germline V gene lookup returns CDR1 SNHLY and CDR2 FYNNEI. This CDR3 has 14 residues. The V and J ends lost 4 bases and 6 bases, in that order; junction bases with no gene match: 5. The CDR3 sequence: CASSASGGSDTQYF. CDR3 bases: TGTGCCAGCAGTGCCAGCGGGGGGTCCGATACGCAGTATTTT.

This clonotype was observed a handful of times. J is TRBJ2-7 and V is TRBV12-3 or TRBV12-4; 7 bases match TRBD2. Losses at the gene ends were 2 bases for V and 1 base for J; bases not matched to a gene: 2. The CDR3 covers 14 residues. The CDR3 loop reads CASSLLGGSYEQYF. The CDR3 region has the DNA TGTGCCAGCAGTTTATTGGGGGGGTCCTACGAGCAGTACTTC.

This chain connects TRBV5-1 to TRBJ2-1; a weak D match, TRBD2 (6 bases). In germline, CDR1 is SGHRS, CDR2 YFSETQ. The length of the CDR3 is 20 residues. Deletions cut 0 bases from V and 6 bases from J, with 28 bases between. The CDR3 region is CASSLAGFGDPRLGSNEQFF. DNA of the CDR3: TGCGCCAGCAGCTTGGCGGGATTCGGGGATCCGAGACTAGGAAGCAATGAGCAGTTCTTC.

V is TRBV28 and J is TRBJ2-7; 9 positions match TRBD1. J gave up 1 base and V 6 bases, and 4 bases lay outside the gene matches. This CDR3 spans 14 amino acids. CDR1 MDHEN and CDR2 SYDVKM come from the germline V gene. The CDR3 nucleotides read TGTGCCAGCAGACAGGGGGCTATTTCCTACGAGCAGTACTTC. Encoded protein: CASRQGAISYEQYF.